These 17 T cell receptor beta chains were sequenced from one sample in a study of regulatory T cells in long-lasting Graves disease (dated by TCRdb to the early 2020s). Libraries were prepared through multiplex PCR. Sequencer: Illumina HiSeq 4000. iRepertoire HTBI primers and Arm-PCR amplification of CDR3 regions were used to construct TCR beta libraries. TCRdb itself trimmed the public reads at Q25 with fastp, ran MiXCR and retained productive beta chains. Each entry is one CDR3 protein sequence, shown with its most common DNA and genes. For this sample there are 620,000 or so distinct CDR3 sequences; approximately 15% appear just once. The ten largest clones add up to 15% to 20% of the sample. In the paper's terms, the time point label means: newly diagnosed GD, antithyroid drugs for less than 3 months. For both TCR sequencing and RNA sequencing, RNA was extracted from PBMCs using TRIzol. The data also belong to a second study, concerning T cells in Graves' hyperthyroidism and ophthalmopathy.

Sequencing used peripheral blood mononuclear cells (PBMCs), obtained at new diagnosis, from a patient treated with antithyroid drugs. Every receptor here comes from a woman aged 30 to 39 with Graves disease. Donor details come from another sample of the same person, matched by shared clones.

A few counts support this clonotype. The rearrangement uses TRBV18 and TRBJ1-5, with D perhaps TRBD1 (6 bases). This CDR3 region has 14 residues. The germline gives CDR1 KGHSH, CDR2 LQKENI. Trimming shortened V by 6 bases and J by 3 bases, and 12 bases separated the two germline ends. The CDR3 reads CASSTGFANQPQHF. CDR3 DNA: TGTGCCAGCTCCACAGGGTTTGCCAATCAGCCCCAGCATTTT.

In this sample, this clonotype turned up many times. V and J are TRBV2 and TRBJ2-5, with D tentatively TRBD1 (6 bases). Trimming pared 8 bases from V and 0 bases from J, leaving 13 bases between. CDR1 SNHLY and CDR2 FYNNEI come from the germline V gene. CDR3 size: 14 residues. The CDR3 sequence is CASQKYRDQETQYF. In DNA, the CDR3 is TGTGCCAGCCAGAAGTACAGGGACCAAGAGACCCAGTACTTC.

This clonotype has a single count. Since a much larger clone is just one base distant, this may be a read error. The CDR3 is CASSERKSNGYEQYF. CDR3 in DNA: TGTGCCAGCAGTGAAAGGAAAAGTAACGGCTATGAGCAGTACTTC. The genes are TRBV2 and TRBJ2-4, with D unresolved. Germline CDR1 reads SNHLY; CDR2 reads FYNNEI. The CDR3 consists of 15 residues. Trimming took off 2 bases at V and 13 bases at J, with 21 bases between the two ends.

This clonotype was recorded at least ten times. The CDR3 reads CASKGGQASSYEQYF. The CDR3, as DNA: TGTGCCAGCAAGGGTGGACAGGCGAGCTCCTACGAGCAGTACTTC. The genes are TRBV28 and TRBJ2-7; 7 bases fit TRBD1. In germline, CDR1 is MDHEN, CDR2 SYDVKM. The junction had 9 bases not matched to a gene; V was cut back by 7 bases and J by 0 bases. This CDR3 is built from 15 residues.

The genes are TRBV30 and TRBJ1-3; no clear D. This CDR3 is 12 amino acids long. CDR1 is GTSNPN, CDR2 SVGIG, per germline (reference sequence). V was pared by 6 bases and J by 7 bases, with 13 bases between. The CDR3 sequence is CACGLLRNTIYF. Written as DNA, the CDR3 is TGTGCCTGCGGACTACTTCGGAACACCATATATTTT.

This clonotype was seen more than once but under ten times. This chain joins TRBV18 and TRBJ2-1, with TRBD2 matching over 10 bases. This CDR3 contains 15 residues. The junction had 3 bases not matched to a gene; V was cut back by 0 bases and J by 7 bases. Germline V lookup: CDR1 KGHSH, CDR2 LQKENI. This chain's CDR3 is CASSPPLAGENEQFF. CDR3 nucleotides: TGTGCCAGCTCACCACCCCTAGCGGGAGAAAATGAGCAGTTCTTC.

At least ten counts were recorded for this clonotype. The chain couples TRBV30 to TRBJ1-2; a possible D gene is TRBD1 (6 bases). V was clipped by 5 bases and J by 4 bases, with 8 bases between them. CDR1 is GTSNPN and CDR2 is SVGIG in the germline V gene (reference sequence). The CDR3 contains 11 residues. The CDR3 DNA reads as TGTGCCTGGGGACAGTTCTATGGCTACACCTTC. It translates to CAWGQFYGYTF.

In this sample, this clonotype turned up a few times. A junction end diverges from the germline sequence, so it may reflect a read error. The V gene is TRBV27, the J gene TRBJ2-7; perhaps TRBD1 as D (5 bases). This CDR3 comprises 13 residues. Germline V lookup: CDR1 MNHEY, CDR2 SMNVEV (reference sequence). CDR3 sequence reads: CASSLGQGYEQCF. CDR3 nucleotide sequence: TGTGCCAGCAGTTTAGGGCAGGGCTACGAGCAGTGCTTC.

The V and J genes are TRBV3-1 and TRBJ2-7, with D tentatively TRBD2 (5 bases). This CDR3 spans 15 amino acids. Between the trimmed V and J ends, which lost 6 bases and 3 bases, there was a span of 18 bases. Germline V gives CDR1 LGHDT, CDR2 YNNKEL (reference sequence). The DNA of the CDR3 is TGTGCCAGCAGGGGCGGGCGGCGACGATACTACGAGCAGTACTTC. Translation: CASRGGRRRYYEQYF.

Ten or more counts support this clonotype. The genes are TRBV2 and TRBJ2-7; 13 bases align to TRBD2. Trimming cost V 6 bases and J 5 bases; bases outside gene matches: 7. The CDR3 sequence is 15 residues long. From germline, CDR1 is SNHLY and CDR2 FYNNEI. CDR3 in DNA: TGTGCCAGCAGGGGGGGACTAGCGGGAAATCACGAGCAGTACTTC. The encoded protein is CASRGGLAGNHEQYF.

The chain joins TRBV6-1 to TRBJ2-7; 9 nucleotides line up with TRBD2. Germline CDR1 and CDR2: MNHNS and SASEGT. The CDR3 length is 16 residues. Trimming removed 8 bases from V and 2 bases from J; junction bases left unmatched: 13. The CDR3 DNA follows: TGTGCCAGCGTTAGGTGGGCGGGAGGGTCCGCCTACGAGCAGTACTTC. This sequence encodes CASVRWAGGSAYEQYF.

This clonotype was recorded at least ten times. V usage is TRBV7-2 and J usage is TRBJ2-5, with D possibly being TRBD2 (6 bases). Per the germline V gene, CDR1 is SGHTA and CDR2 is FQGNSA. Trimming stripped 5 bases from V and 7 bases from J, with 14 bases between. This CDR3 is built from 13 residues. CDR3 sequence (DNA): TGTGCCAGCAGCCCCAGTGGCGGGGTGACCCAGTACTTC. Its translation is CASSPSGGVTQYF.

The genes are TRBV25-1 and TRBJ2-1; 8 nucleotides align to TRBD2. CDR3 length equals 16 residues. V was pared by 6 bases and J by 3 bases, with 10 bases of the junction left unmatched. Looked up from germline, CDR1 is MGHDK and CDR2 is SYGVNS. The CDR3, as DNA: TGTGCCAGCAGCCGAATGACTAGCGCAAGCTACAATGAGCAGTTCTTC. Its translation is CASSRMTSASYNEQFF.

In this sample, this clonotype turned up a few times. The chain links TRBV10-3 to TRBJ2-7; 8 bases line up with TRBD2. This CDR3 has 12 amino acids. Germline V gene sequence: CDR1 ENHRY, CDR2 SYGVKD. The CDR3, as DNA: TGTGCATCGGGAGGGGAAACCTACGAGCAGTACTTC. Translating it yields CASGGETYEQYF.

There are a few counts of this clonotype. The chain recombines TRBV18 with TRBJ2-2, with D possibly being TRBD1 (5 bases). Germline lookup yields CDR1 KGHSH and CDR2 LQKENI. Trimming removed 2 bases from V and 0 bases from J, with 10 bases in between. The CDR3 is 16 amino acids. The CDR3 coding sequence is TGTGCCAGCTCACCAGCGACAGCCTCGAACACCGGGGAGCTGTTTTTT. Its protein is CASSPATASNTGELFF.

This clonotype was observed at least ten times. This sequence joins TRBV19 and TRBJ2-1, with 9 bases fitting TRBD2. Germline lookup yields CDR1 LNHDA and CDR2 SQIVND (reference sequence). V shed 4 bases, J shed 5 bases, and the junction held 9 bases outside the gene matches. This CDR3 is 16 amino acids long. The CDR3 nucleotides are TGTGCCAGTAGTACAGGACAGACTAGCGGAAACAATGAGCAGTTCTTC. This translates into CASSTGQTSGNNEQFF.

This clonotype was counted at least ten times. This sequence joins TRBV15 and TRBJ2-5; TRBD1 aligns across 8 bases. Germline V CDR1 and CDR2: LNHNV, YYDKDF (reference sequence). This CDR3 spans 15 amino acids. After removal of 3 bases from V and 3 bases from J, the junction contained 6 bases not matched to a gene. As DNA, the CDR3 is TGTGCCACCAGCAGGGGCGGGACAGGAGAAGAGACCCAGTACTTC. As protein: CATSRGGTGEETQYF.